Below are 29 T cell receptor beta chains sequenced from a single sample in a study of shared clonotypes between healthy human individuals. Sequenced by immunoSEQ multiplex PCR; TCRdb stores in-frame clones only, minus some. The data contain roughly 1.4 million clones, around 98.5% of them singletons. Material: naive CD4+ T cells sorted from blood. Specified subset: CD45RA+ positively selected. Source of these receptors: a man under 40 in good health.

The chain combines TRBV5-5 with TRBJ1-1, with 7 nucleotides matching TRBD1. The CDR3 is 12 residues long. V was clipped by 4 bases and J by 7 bases; unmatched bases: 4. Germline loops: CDR1 SGHKS, CDR2 YYEKEE (reference sequence). CDR3 loop: CASSPGTVEAFF. The CDR3 DNA is TGTGCCAGCAGCCCCGGGACAGTTGAAGCTTTCTTT.

This chain connects TRBV7-2 to TRBJ1-2; unclear D gene. The V end lost 0 bases, the J end lost 4 bases, and 12 bases lay between the germline ends. Germline V lookup: CDR1 SGHTA, CDR2 FQGNSA. The CDR3 is 15 amino acids. The DNA of the CDR3 is TGTGCCAGCAGCTTAGCGCAGGCTAATCCCTATGGCTACACCTTC. Encoded protein: CASSLAQANPYGYTF.

The chain is built from TRBV5-1 and TRBJ1-1; 8 nucleotides line up with TRBD1. Per the germline V gene, CDR1 is SGHRS and CDR2 is YFSETQ. The ends lost 4 bases at V and 4 bases at J; junction bases unmatched: 21. The CDR3 totals 19 residues. CDR3 DNA: TGCGCCAGCAGCCTCTCCGGGACAGGTTTTATGAGCGCCGTCACTGAAGCTTTCTTT. This encodes CASSLSGTGFMSAVTEAFF.

The rearrangement links TRBV6-5 to TRBJ2-7, with 11 bases matching TRBD1. This CDR3 is 15 amino acids long. The germline V gene has CDR1 MNHEY and CDR2 SVGAGI. The V gene end was trimmed by 2 bases and the J gene end by 7 bases; junction bases not matched to a gene: 7. CDR3 protein: CASSYRTGGAGEQYF. DNA for the CDR3: TGTGCCAGCAGTTACCGGACAGGGGGCGCGGGAGAGCAGTACTTC.

V is TRBV7-6 and J is TRBJ2-7, with 7 bases that match TRBD1. The CDR3 sequence is 14 residues long. Germline V CDR1 and CDR2: SGHVS, FNYEAQ. The V segment lost 3 bases and the J segment 4 bases; nucleotides outside the gene matches: 6. The CDR3 DNA sequence: TGTGCCAGCAGCTTTTCCGGGACAGAATACGAGCAGTACTTC. Protein product: CASSFSGTEYEQYF.

This chain uses TRBV29-1 with TRBJ2-1; the match to TRBD2 covers 7 bases. This CDR3 comprises 14 residues. Per the germline V gene, CDR1 is SQVTM and CDR2 is ANQGSEA. The V segment lost 7 bases and the J segment 8 bases; nucleotides outside the gene matches: 14. CDR3 sequence (DNA): TGCAGCGGGGCTATGAGCGGGAAAAGCTATGAGCAGTTCTTC. Translated, it gives CSGAMSGKSYEQFF.

This rearrangement joins TRBV5-5 to TRBJ2-5, with 10 bases identical to TRBD1. The J segment lost 2 bases and the V segment lost 3 bases, leaving 4 bases of the junction unmatched. The CDR3 extends over 15 amino acids. CDR1 is SGHKS, CDR2 YYEKEE, per germline (reference sequence). The chain's CDR3 is CASSYPGQGQETQYF. The CDR3 nucleotides are TGTGCCAGCAGCTACCCGGGACAGGGGCAAGAGACCCAGTACTTC.

The V call is TRBV7-9, the J call TRBJ2-7; 16 bases are shared with TRBD2. From germline, CDR1 is SEHNR and CDR2 FQNEAQ (reference sequence). The CDR3 length is 19 residues. With 1 base clipped from V and 4 bases from J, the junction kept 10 bases outside the gene matches. CDR3 residues: CASSLGGLAGGRGRYEQYF. The CDR3 DNA reads TGTGCCAGCAGCTTAGGGGGACTAGCGGGAGGGAGAGGACGGTACGAGCAGTACTTC.

The chain is built from TRBV5-4 and TRBJ2-5, with D perhaps TRBD2 (5 bases). The V and J ends lost 4 bases and 8 bases respectively, with 18 bases between them. This CDR3 comprises 14 residues. Germline-derived CDR1 and CDR2 are SGHNT and YYREEE (reference sequence). The CDR3 region has the DNA TGTGCCAGCAGCCAGACCGCGGGCCGGGAAACCCAGTACTTC. It yields the protein CASSQTAGRETQYF.

V and J are TRBV2 and TRBJ2-5; weak D call: TRBD1 (6 bases). The CDR3 totals 14 residues. From germline, CDR1 is SNHLY and CDR2 FYNNEI. Trimming removed 6 bases from V and 0 bases from J, with 11 bases in between. The CDR3 coding sequence is TGTGCCAGCAGAGATGGGACATACCAAGAGACCCAGTACTTC. Translating it yields CASRDGTYQETQYF.

The CDR3 nucleotides are TGTGCCAGCAGTTCCGACCTCTCCTCCGTAGAGTACTTC. Encoded protein: CASSSDLSSVEYF. V and J are TRBV11-2 and TRBJ2-7; D is unresolved. In germline, CDR1 is SGHAT, CDR2 FQNNGV. The CDR3 length is 13 residues. V lost 6 bases to trimming and J lost 11 bases, with 20 bases between them.

The chain is built from TRBV4-1 and TRBJ2-7; 9 positions agree with TRBD1. This CDR3 is 13 amino acids long. Trimming took 1 base from V and 8 from J; bases not matched to a gene: 3. Germline loops: CDR1 MGHRA, CDR2 YSYEKL. The CDR3 DNA is TGCGCCAGCAGCCAAGGGGACAGGGACAAGCAGTACTTC. As protein: CASSQGDRDKQYF.

This chain uses TRBV19 with TRBJ1-2, with a weak D call TRBD1 (5 bases). Trimming pared 8 bases from V and 0 bases from J, leaving 13 bases between. The CDR3 is 14 residues long. Germline V gene sequence: CDR1 LNHDA, CDR2 SQIVND (reference sequence). The CDR3 loop is CASPPWGSNYGYTF. For the CDR3, the DNA is TGTGCCAGTCCCCCTTGGGGGTCTAACTATGGCTACACCTTC.

In this sample, this clone turned up once. This chain connects TRBV29-1 to TRBJ1-4; the D gene is possibly TRBD1 (6 bases). Germline CDR1 SQVTM, CDR2 ANQGSEA. This CDR3 is 13 amino acids long. V was pared by 6 bases and J by 10 bases, with 18 bases between. The CDR3: CSVIQGRGGKLFF. CDR3 sequence (DNA): TGCAGCGTGATACAGGGAAGAGGTGGAAAACTGTTTTTT. The full variable domain, rest sourced from reference TRBV29-1 and TRBJ1-4, is SAVISQKPSRDICQRGTSLTIQCQVDSQVTMMFWYRQQPGQSLTLIATANQGSEATYESGFVIDKFPISRPNLTFSTLTVSNMSPEDSSIYLCSVIQGRGGKLFFGSGTQLSVL.

With respect to this clone: Distinct nucleotide sequences in the sample also encode this CDR3. V usage is TRBV18 and J usage is TRBJ2-3, with TRBD2 identical over 13 bases. Losses at the gene ends were 2 bases for V and 2 bases for J; bases not matched to a gene: 4. The CDR3 contains 17 residues. CDR1 and CDR2 (germline): KGHSH, LQKENI. Here the CDR3 DNA reads TGTGCCAGCTCACCATTGGGGACTAGCGGGGTCACAGATACGCAGTATTTT. Translated, it gives CASSPLGTSGVTDTQYF.

This chain joins TRBV18 and TRBJ1-5; the match to TRBD1 covers 8 bases. In germline, CDR1 is KGHSH, CDR2 LQKENI. This CDR3 region has 17 residues. V was clipped by 1 base and J by 1 base; unmatched bases: 6. CDR3 loop: CASSPRQGAISNQPQHF. CDR3 bases: TGTGCCAGCTCACCACGGCAGGGGGCGATCAGCAATCAGCCCCAGCATTTT.

For this clone: A single base separates this from a much larger clone, so it may be a read error. The V gene is TRBV7-7, the J gene TRBJ2-5; the match to TRBD2 covers 14 bases. This CDR3 comprises 18 residues. In germline, CDR1 is SSHAT, CDR2 FNYEAQ (reference sequence). DNA of the CDR3: TGTGCTAGCAGTCCGACTAGCGGGAGGGTCGGTCGCCAAGAGACCCAGTACTTC. This codes for CASSPTSGRVGRQETQYF. Complete variable domain (other parts from reference TRBV7-7 and TRBJ2-5): GAGVSQSPRYKVTKRGQDVTLRCDPISSHATLYWYQQALGQGPEFLTYFNYEAQPDKSGLPSDRFSAERPEGSISTLTIQRTEQRDSAMYRCASSPTSGRVGRQETQYFGPGTRLLVL.

The chain couples TRBV5-4 to TRBJ2-7; no clear D. Trimming removed 4 bases at V and 5 bases at J, with 16 bases between. This CDR3 comprises 14 residues. Germline CDR1 SGHNT, CDR2 YYREEE (reference sequence). CDR3 protein: CASSRRSFSHEQYF. The CDR3 nucleotides read TGTGCCAGCAGCCGCCGGTCGTTTTCCCACGAGCAGTACTTC.

The chain links TRBV6-6 to TRBJ1-3; TRBD1 is a possible D gene (6 bases). Trimming took off 1 base at V and 4 bases at J, with 8 bases between the two ends. The CDR3 totals 14 residues. Germline loops: CDR1 MNHNY, CDR2 SVGAGI (reference sequence). The CDR3 DNA follows: TGTGCCAGCAGTTACTTGGACAGCGGAAACACCATATATTTT. This sequence encodes CASSYLDSGNTIYF.

This chain joins TRBV7-9 and TRBJ1-3; TRBD1 aligns across 7 bases. Germline CDR1 is SEHNR and CDR2 is FQNEAQ (reference sequence). Trimming at V came to 5 bases and at J to 5 bases, leaving 9 bases not matched to a gene. This CDR3 region has 15 residues. The CDR3 DNA follows: TGTGCCAGCAGCCGCAACAGGGGAAGGAGAAACACCATATATTTT. Its protein is CASSRNRGRRNTIYF.

The chain has TRBV4-2 and TRBJ2-2, with TRBD2 matching over 9 bases. In germline, CDR1 is LGHNA, CDR2 YNFKEQ. There are 16 residues in the CDR3. With V trimmed by 6 bases and J by 5 bases, 10 bases remained unmatched. The CDR3 loop is CASRLRGSGSTGELFF. CDR3 nucleotide sequence: TGTGCCAGCAGACTCAGGGGTAGCGGGAGTACCGGGGAGCTGTTTTTT.

V is TRBV6-6 and J is TRBJ2-3; 7 nucleotides match TRBD2. CDR1 is MNHNY and CDR2 is SVGAGI in the germline V gene (reference sequence). V lost 5 bases to trimming and J lost 2 bases; unmatched junction nucleotides: 4. The CDR3 covers 14 residues. DNA for the CDR3: TGTGCCAGCAGTAATAGCGGGTCCACAGATACGCAGTATTTT. It yields the protein CASSNSGSTDTQYF.

The V gene is TRBV5-1, the J gene TRBJ1-4; the D gene is possibly TRBD1 (5 bases). Trimming removed 4 bases from V and 4 bases from J, with 14 bases in between. Germline CDR1 is SGHRS and CDR2 is YFSETQ. There are 15 residues in the CDR3. CDR3 sequence: CASSPGSEGNEKLFF. The CDR3 coding sequence is TGCGCCAGCAGCCCAGGGTCGGAGGGTAATGAAAAACTGTTTTTT.

The chain uses TRBV5-1 and TRBJ1-5; 10 nucleotides agree with TRBD1. Trimming removed 4 bases from V and 2 bases from J; junction bases left unmatched: 9. In germline, CDR1 is SGHRS, CDR2 YFSETQ. CDR3 length equals 17 residues. The CDR3 coding sequence is TGCGCCAGCAGCCCTGGACAGGGGGTATATGGCAATCAGCCCCAGCATTTT. It specifies CASSPGQGVYGNQPQHF.

The V call is TRBV11-2, the J call TRBJ2-7; 16 nucleotides agree with TRBD2. The germline V gene encodes CDR1 SGHAT and CDR2 FQNNGV. CDR3 length: 16 amino acids. V lost 6 bases to trimming and J lost 7 bases; unmatched junction nucleotides: 9. CDR3 sequence (DNA): TGTGCCAGCAGACCAGGGACTAGCGGGAGGGTGGAAGAGCAGTACTTC. As protein: CASRPGTSGRVEEQYF. Together with reference TRBV11-2 and TRBJ2-7, the CDR3 gives the full variable domain: EAGVAQSPRYKIIEKRQSVAFWCNPISGHATLYWYQQILGQGPKLLIQFQNNGVVDDSQLPKDRFSAERLKGVDSTLKIQPAKLEDSAVYLCASRPGTSGRVEEQYFGPGTRLTVT.

J is TRBJ2-7 and V is TRBV5-1; tentative D call: TRBD2 (5 bases). This CDR3 region has 15 residues. Between the trimmed V and J ends, which lost 0 bases and 5 bases, there was a span of 15 bases. Germline V gene lookup returns CDR1 SGHRS and CDR2 YFSETQ. Here the CDR3 reads CASSLAPGLGNEQYF. CDR3 nucleotide sequence: TGCGCCAGCAGCTTGGCCCCAGGTCTCGGGAACGAGCAGTACTTC.

The chain couples TRBV7-9 to TRBJ2-7; D not resolved. CDR3 length: 14 amino acids. V dropped 3 bases and J dropped 0 bases, with 9 bases sitting between them. Germline V lookup: CDR1 SEHNR, CDR2 FQNEAQ (reference sequence). Here the CDR3 reads CASSFGGASYEQYF. In nucleotides, the CDR3 is TGTGCCAGCAGCTTTGGCGGAGCCTCCTACGAGCAGTACTTC.

The V call is TRBV4-3, the J call TRBJ1-5; TRBD1 might be the D (6 bases). The germline V gene encodes CDR1 LGHNA and CDR2 YSLEER. Trimming removed 0 bases from V and 5 bases from J, with 17 bases in between. This CDR3 is 17 amino acids long. In nucleotides, the CDR3 is TGCGCCAGCAGCCAAGATACGGTGGACAGAGGATATCAGCCCCAGCATTTT. Translated: CASSQDTVDRGYQPQHF.

The rearrangement uses TRBV5-6 and TRBJ2-3; no definite D call. The CDR3 runs 13 residues. Trimming took off 5 bases at V and 1 base at J, with 8 bases between the two ends. Germline V gives CDR1 SGHDT, CDR2 YYEEEE. The CDR3: CASRGTGTDTQYF. The CDR3 coding sequence is TGTGCCAGCAGGGGAACGGGCACAGATACGCAGTATTTT. Combining the CDR3 with reference TRBV5-6 and TRBJ2-3 gives the whole variable domain DAGVTQSPTHLIKTRGQQVTLRCSPKSGHDTVSWYQQALGQGPQFIFQYYEEEERQRGNFPDRFSGHQFPNYSSELNVNALLLGDSALYLCASRGTGTDTQYFGPGTRLTVL.